This T cell receptor beta chain is drawn from a study of post-analysis software for immune sequencing data. As for this clonotype: Its antigen is unidentified. Given a much more abundant clone one base away, this may be a read error.

General study results and limits: Among multiple sclerosis patients, normalized Chao1 diversity was significantly below that of controls. TRBV segments more frequent in patients than in controls numbered roughly 5 and included TRBV5-6, TRBV5-1 and TRBV20-1.

TCR beta cDNA libraries included unique molecular identifiers. In TCRdb, the PCR reads were re-called with MiXCR into one record per CDR3 protein. The sample consists of 150,000 to 200,000 distinct CDR3 sequences, approximately 30% of them appearing once. The CDR3 runs to 16 residues. Germline-derived CDR1 and CDR2 are SGHRS and YFSETQ. The origin of this receptor is a girl between 10 and 17 years old with multiple sclerosis. Sequenced material: blood. This chain connects TRBV5-1 to TRBJ2-7; TRBD1 matches 11 bases. The CDR3 bases are TGCGCCGGCAGCCACGTACGGGGACAGGGGGAGTACGAGCAGTACTTC. This translates into CAGSHVRGQGEYEQYF.